The sample holds a few counts of the clone carrying this TCR beta chain. The antigen remains undetermined. The data are from a study of CD8 T cells in ankylosing spondylitis. After removal of 5 bases from V and 4 bases from J, the junction contained 4 bases not matched to a gene. The CDR3 spans 15 residues. Germline V gene sequence: CDR1 MNHEY, CDR2 SMNVEV (reference sequence). Regarding the study as a whole: Made up of eight or nine highly homologous variants, a TCR beta motif appeared characteristic of ankylosing spondylitis blood.

Each CDR3 protein is one row after TCRdb ran MiXCR on the 5' RACE reads. This sample carries 200,000 to 250,000 distinct CDR3 sequences, roughly 10% of them seen once, and the ten largest clones take around 7%. This clonotype was obtained from a male donor with ankylosing spondylitis or in good health (not recorded which). The chain is built from TRBV27 and TRBJ1-5; 11 positions agree with TRBD1. Specimen: blood, either unsorted or a sorted T cell fraction (not recorded which). Here the CDR3 reads CASSQGTGGNQPQHF. DNA of the CDR3: TGTGCCAGCAGTCAAGGGACAGGGGGGAATCAGCCCCAGCATTTT.